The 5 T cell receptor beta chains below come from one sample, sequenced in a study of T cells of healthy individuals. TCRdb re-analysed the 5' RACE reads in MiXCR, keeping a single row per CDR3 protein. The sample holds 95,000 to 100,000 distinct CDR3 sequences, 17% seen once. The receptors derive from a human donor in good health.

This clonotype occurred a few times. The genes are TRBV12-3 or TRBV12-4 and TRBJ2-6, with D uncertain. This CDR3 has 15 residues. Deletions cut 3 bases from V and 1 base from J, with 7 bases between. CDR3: CASSFRQSGANVLTF. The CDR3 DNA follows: TGTGCCAGCAGTTTCAGGCAGTCTGGGGCCAACGTCCTGACTTTC.

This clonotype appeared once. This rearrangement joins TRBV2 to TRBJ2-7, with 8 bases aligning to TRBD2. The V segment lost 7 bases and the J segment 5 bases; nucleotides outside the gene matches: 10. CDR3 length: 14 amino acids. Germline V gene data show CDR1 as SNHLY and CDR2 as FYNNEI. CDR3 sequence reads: CASILGVAGHEQYF. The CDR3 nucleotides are TGTGCCAGCATTCTTGGGGTAGCGGGGCACGAGCAGTACTTC.

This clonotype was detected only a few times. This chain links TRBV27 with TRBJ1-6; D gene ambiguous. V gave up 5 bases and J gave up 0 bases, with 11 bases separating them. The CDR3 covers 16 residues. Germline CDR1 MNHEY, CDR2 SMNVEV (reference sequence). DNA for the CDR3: TGTGCCAGCAGTAAACAACCGAGCTCCTATAATTCACCCCTCCACTTT. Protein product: CASSKQPSSYNSPLHF.

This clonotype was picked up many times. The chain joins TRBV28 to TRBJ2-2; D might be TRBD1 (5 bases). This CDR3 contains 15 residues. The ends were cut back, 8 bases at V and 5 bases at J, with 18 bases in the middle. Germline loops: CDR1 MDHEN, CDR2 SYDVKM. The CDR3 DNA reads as TGTGCCAGCTCGCCTCCATTCCAGGGAACCGGGGAGCTGTTTTTT. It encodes CASSPPFQGTGELFF.

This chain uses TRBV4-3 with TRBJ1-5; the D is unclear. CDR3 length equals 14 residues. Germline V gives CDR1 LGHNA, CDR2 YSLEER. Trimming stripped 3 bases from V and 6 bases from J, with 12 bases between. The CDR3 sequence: CASSHFARSQPQHF. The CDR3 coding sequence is TGCGCCAGCAGCCATTTCGCAAGGAGTCAGCCCCAGCATTTT.